The T cell receptor beta chain described here comes from a study of long-term antiretroviral therapy in people with HIV. Participants living with HIV all received treatment in the United States. Investigators performed immunoSEQ version v3.0 at survey level. Researchers set sequencing to target roughly 40,000-55,000 T-cell genomes per sample. Measured with immunoSEQ multiplex PCR; TCRdb has only the in-frame clones, and not every one. In the table there are under 50,000 clones, over 90% of which are singletons. This clone was counted once. Per the germline V gene, CDR1 is LNHDA and CDR2 is SQIVND (reference sequence). J gave up 6 bases and V 4 bases, and 5 bases lay outside the gene matches. The CDR3 is 13 amino acids.

The source of this sequence is a man aged 30-40 years with HIV. The specimen comprised unsorted PBMCs, sampled roughly 9.5 years after starting antiretroviral therapy. The chain links TRBV19 to TRBJ1-1, with 7 bases identical to TRBD1. Here the CDR3 DNA reads TGTGCCAGTAGTAGGCAGGGGGTCGCTGAAGCTTTCTTT. This codes for CASSRQGVAEAFF.